This TCR beta chain was recorded in a study of cytomegalovirus exposure and HLA in healthy donors. Study-wide points: Reportedly, HLA-A and HLA-B alleles of most subjects were accurately predicted from TCR beta.

Though probably carrying unrecorded immune exposures, donors were nominally healthy at sampling. The CDR3 extends over 16 amino acids. Germline loops: CDR1 MDHEN, CDR2 SYDVKM. Trimming took 5 bases from V and 0 from J, leaving 17 bases between them. The primer mix had 60 Vbeta and 13 Jbeta primers. Clones were sequenced by immunoSEQ multiplex PCR, and TCRdb holds only the in-frame ones, with some missing. This table holds about 130,000 clones, 65% to 90% found once. This clone was seen once. As yet, its antigen is unknown. This receptor was taken from a girl aged 2 to 9 in good health and CMV-seronegative. Sequencing was carried out using PBMCs. The gene calls are TRBV28 and TRBJ2-7, with a possible D match to TRBD2 (6 bases). CDR3 loop: CASSPMGTASSYEQYF. The CDR3 DNA is TGTGCCAGCAGTCCCATGGGGACTGCAAGCTCCTACGAGCAGTACTTC.